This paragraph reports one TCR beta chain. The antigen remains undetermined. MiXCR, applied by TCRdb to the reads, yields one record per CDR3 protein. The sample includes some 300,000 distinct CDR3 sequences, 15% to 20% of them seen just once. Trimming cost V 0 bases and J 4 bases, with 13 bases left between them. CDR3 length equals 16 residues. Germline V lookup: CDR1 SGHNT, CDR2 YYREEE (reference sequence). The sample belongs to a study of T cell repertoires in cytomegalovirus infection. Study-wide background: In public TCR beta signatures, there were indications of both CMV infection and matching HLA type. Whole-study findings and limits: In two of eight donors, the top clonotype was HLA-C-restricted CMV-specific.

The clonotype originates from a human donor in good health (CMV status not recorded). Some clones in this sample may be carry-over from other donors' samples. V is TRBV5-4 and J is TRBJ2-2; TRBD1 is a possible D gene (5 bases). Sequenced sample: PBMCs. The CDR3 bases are TGTGCCAGCAGCTTGGTGGACAAAGCTCGCACCGGGGAGCTGTTTTTT. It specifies CASSLVDKARTGELFF.